Listed here are 25 T cell receptor beta chains from one sample, sequenced in a study of T cell repertoires in cytomegalovirus infection. TCRdb passed the reads through MiXCR, listing each CDR3 protein once. The table includes around 300,000 distinct CDR3 sequences, 9.5% detected once. Input material: PBMCs. All receptors come from a human donor in good health (CMV status not recorded). Some clones in this sample may be carry-over from other donors' samples.

This clonotype has just one count. The rearrangement uses TRBV7-9 and TRBJ2-2, with 13 bases identical to TRBD2. CDR3 size: 16 residues. V lost 5 bases and J lost 3; bases outside the gene matches: 3. Germline values: CDR1 SEHNR, CDR2 FQNEAQ (reference sequence). CDR3 protein: CASSPGLAGDTGELFF. The DNA for the CDR3 is TGTGCCAGCAGCCCTGGACTAGCGGGGGACACCGGGGAGCTGTTTTTT.

This clonotype was counted ten times or more. This chain links TRBV28 with TRBJ1-4; perhaps TRBD1 as D (6 bases). The germline V and J ends were trimmed by 1 base and 0 bases, with 9 bases remaining between them. Per the germline V gene, CDR1 is MDHEN and CDR2 is SYDVKM. There are 16 residues in the CDR3. CDR3 in amino acids: CASSLSDRATNEKLFF. The CDR3 bases are TGTGCCAGCAGTTTATCGGACAGAGCAACTAATGAAAAACTGTTTTTT.

The chain couples TRBV6-1 to TRBJ1-1; no reliable D call. Germline CDR1 MNHNS, CDR2 SASEGT. V gave up 1 base and J gave up 5 bases, with 11 bases separating them. The CDR3 contains 14 residues. CDR3 nucleotides: TGTGCCAGCAGTGAAGGTAACAGACGAACTGAAGCTTTCTTT. Translated: CASSEGNRRTEAFF.

This clonotype appeared a few times. The chain employs TRBV15 and TRBJ2-7, with 13 bases fitting TRBD2. The junction had 4 bases not matched to a gene; V was cut back by 9 bases and J by 5 bases. CDR1 and CDR2 from the germline V gene are LNHNV and YYDKDF (reference sequence). The CDR3 has 13 residues. The CDR3 DNA reads TGTGCCACTCGGACTAGCGGGAGTGACGAGCAGTACTTC. Protein sequence: CATRTSGSDEQYF. Variable domain in full (rest from reference TRBV15 and TRBJ2-7): DAMVIQNPRYQVTQFGKPVTLSCSQTLNHNVMYWYQQKSSQAPKLLFHYYDKDFNNEADTPDNFQSRRPNTSFCFLDIRSPGLGDTAMYLCATRTSGSDEQYFGPGTRLTVT.

V and J are TRBV10-1 and TRBJ1-5, with D maybe TRBD1 (5 bases). This CDR3 comprises 15 residues. Trimming took off 6 bases at V and 2 bases at J, with 14 bases between the two ends. CDR1 and CDR2 (germline): WNHNN, SYGVQD (reference sequence). The CDR3 is CASSTYMGGNQPQHF. The DNA for the CDR3 is TGCGCCAGCAGCACATACATGGGGGGCAATCAGCCCCAGCATTTT.

V usage is TRBV7-9 and J usage is TRBJ2-7; D assignment may be TRBD1 or TRBD2 (5 bases each). CDR1 SEHNR and CDR2 FQNEAQ come from the germline V gene (reference sequence). Trimming stripped 5 bases from V and 7 bases from J, with 24 bases between. The CDR3 loop spans 16 amino acids. Here the CDR3 reads CASSPEGRLGMWEQYF. DNA of the CDR3: TGTGCCAGCAGCCCTGAGGGACGTCTCGGAATGTGGGAGCAGTACTTC.

The genes are TRBV20-1 and TRBJ2-7; no reliable D call. Germline V gene data show CDR1 as DFQATT and CDR2 as SNEGSKA (reference sequence). V lost 6 bases and J 6 bases, leaving 18 bases between the germline ends. CDR3 length: 13 residues. CDR3 protein: CSARIEIIPEQYF. Here the CDR3 DNA reads TGCAGTGCCCGAATTGAGATAATACCCGAGCAGTACTTC.

This clonotype was found a few times. This chain connects TRBV27 to TRBJ1-1, with a tentative D call TRBD1 (5 bases). V was shortened by 4 bases and J by 5 bases, with 17 bases between the two germline ends. Germline assignment: CDR1 MNHEY and CDR2 SMNVEV (reference sequence). This CDR3 comprises 15 residues. DNA for the CDR3: TGTGCCAGCAGTTCGCTTAGACTGGGGGAAACTGAAGCTTTCTTT. As protein: CASSSLRLGETEAFF.

This clonotype has more than one count but fewer than ten. The V call is TRBV28, the J call TRBJ1-1; D is uncertain. With 6 bases removed from V and 0 bases from J, the gap between germline ends came to 11 bases. Germline values: CDR1 MDHEN, CDR2 SYDVKM. This CDR3 is built from 14 residues. CDR3 nucleotide sequence: TGTGCCAGCAGCCTCCTCGCCATGAACACTGAAGCTTTCTTT. This sequence encodes CASSLLAMNTEAFF. Full variable domain (rest looked up from reference TRBV28 and TRBJ1-1): DVKVTQSSRYLVKRTGEKVFLECVQDMDHENMFWYRQDPGLGLRLIYFSYDVKMKEKGDIPEGYSVSREKKERFSLILESASTNQTSMYLCASSLLAMNTEAFFGQGTRLTVV.

The J gene is TRBJ2-7, the V gene TRBV27; D may be TRBD1 or TRBD2 (5 bases each). Germline CDR1 reads MNHEY; CDR2 reads SMNVEV (reference sequence). The CDR3 is 14 residues long. The V end was cut by 3 bases, the J end by 3 bases, with 12 bases between. CDR3 sequence: CASSFRDGNYEQYF. The CDR3 coding sequence is TGTGCCAGCAGTTTTCGGGACGGGAACTACGAGCAGTACTTC.

This clonotype was counted between two and nine times. The V gene is TRBV7-3, the J gene TRBJ2-1; 9 bases fit TRBD2. Germline V gives CDR1 SGHTA, CDR2 FQGTGA. The CDR3 covers 16 residues. Losses at the gene ends were 5 bases for V and 9 bases for J; bases not matched to a gene: 14. The CDR3 region is CASSARGAGGPSEQFF. CDR3 bases: TGTGCCAGCAGCGCTAGGGGGGCGGGAGGGCCGAGTGAGCAGTTCTTC. Combining the CDR3 with reference TRBV7-3 and TRBJ2-1 gives the whole variable domain GAGVSQTPSNKVTEKGKYVELRCDPISGHTALYWYRQSLGQGPEFLIYFQGTGAADDSGLPNDRFFAVRPEGSVSTLKIQRTERGDSAVYLCASSARGAGGPSEQFFGPGTRLTVL.

V and J are TRBV5-5 and TRBJ1-6; TRBD1 agrees at 8 bases. The germline CDR1 and CDR2 sequences are SGHKS and YYEKEE (reference sequence). The CDR3 is made up of 18 amino acids. V dropped 4 bases and J dropped 8; count of bases not matched to a gene: 17. In DNA form, the CDR3 reads TGTGCCAGCAGCCCTTTTCGACAGGGGCGACAAATGGATTCACCCCTCCACTTT. Its protein product is CASSPFRQGRQMDSPLHF.

In this sample, this clonotype turned up many times. The chain combines TRBV6-5 with TRBJ1-4; 11 positions agree with TRBD1. J gave up 5 bases and V 4 bases, and 3 bases lay outside the gene matches. CDR1 is MNHEY, CDR2 SVGAGI, per germline. The CDR3 consists of 15 residues. The CDR3 reads CASSSWDRGNEKLFF. CDR3 bases: TGTGCCAGCAGTTCCTGGGACAGGGGGAATGAAAAACTGTTTTTT.

This clonotype was seen only a few times. The chain recombines TRBV18 with TRBJ2-5; D is unclear. CDR1 and CDR2 (germline): KGHSH, LQKENI. V was clipped by 1 base and J by 2 bases, with 11 bases between them. This CDR3 is built from 15 residues. CDR3 protein: CASSPRRTEQETQYF. The CDR3 DNA follows: TGTGCCAGCTCACCACGACGAACAGAGCAAGAGACCCAGTACTTC.

This clonotype turned up a few times. The chain combines TRBV7-8 with TRBJ2-2, with 9 bases identical to TRBD2. CDR3 length equals 17 residues. With V trimmed by 2 bases and J by 7 bases, 11 bases remained unmatched. The germline V gene encodes CDR1 SGHVS and CDR2 FQNEAQ. CDR3 nucleotides: TGTGCCAGCAGCTTAACATCAGTAGCGGGAGTCGGCGGGGAGCTGTTTTTT. Translation: CASSLTSVAGVGGELFF.

In this sample, this clonotype turned up a few times. V gene TRBV6-1 combines with J gene TRBJ2-1; a possible D gene is TRBD1 (5 bases). CDR3 length: 16 residues. Trimming cost V 6 bases and J 1 base, with 16 bases left between them. Germline V gives CDR1 MNHNS, CDR2 SASEGT. The CDR3 region is CASRPGPIVSYNEQFF. The CDR3, as DNA: TGTGCCAGCAGACCAGGGCCGATCGTATCCTACAATGAGCAGTTCTTC.

The chain couples TRBV3-1 to TRBJ2-1; 10 nucleotides agree with TRBD1. This CDR3 is 15 amino acids long. CDR1 and CDR2 from the germline V gene are LGHDT and YNNKEL (reference sequence). V lost 4 bases, J lost 10 bases, and 10 bases stayed unmatched. This CDR3 is CASSPWGTGVREQFF. DNA of the CDR3: TGTGCCAGCAGCCCCTGGGGGACAGGGGTCCGGGAGCAGTTCTTC.

The genes are TRBV6-6 and TRBJ1-1; the match to TRBD1 covers 7 bases. Germline values: CDR1 MNHNY, CDR2 SVGAGI (reference sequence). V gave up 6 bases and J gave up 1 base; unmatched junction bases: 14. The CDR3 loop spans 17 amino acids. The CDR3 sequence: CASRKGQASAENTEAFF. The CDR3 DNA is TGTGCCAGCAGGAAAGGACAGGCCTCGGCGGAGAACACTGAAGCTTTCTTT.

Only a few counts were recorded for this clonotype. The chain employs TRBV7-9 and TRBJ1-2; TRBD1 matches 9 bases. The V gene end was trimmed by 5 bases and the J gene end by 3 bases; junction bases not matched to a gene: 4. CDR1 and CDR2 from the germline V gene are SEHNR and FQNEAQ (reference sequence). The CDR3 extends over 14 amino acids. The CDR3 nucleotides are TGTGCCAGCAGCCCCGGGACAGGGTACTATGGCTACACCTTC. It yields the protein CASSPGTGYYGYTF.

This clonotype came up many times. The genes are TRBV7-2 and TRBJ2-7; TRBD1 might be the D (6 bases). The germline V gene encodes CDR1 SGHTA and CDR2 FQGNSA. The V and J ends lost 1 base and 2 bases respectively, with 9 bases between them. CDR3 size: 14 residues. CDR3: CASSLGTETYEQYF. CDR3 coding DNA: TGTGCCAGCAGCTTAGGGACAGAGACCTACGAGCAGTACTTC.

This clonotype was detected ten times or more. This chain connects TRBV12-3 or TRBV12-4 to TRBJ2-3, with D possibly matching TRBD1 (5 bases). V was pared by 7 bases and J by 5 bases, with 22 bases between. This CDR3 region has 16 residues. The DNA for the CDR3 is TGTGCCAGCACTAGACGCGTCAATGGGCAGGGAGATACGCAGTATTTT. Amino acid sequence: CASTRRVNGQGDTQYF.

This chain uses TRBV6-2 or TRBV6-3 with TRBJ2-7; TRBD1 agrees at 10 bases. This CDR3 is built from 14 residues. V was clipped by 8 bases and J by 0 bases; unmatched bases: 4. Germline CDR1 reads MNHEY; CDR2 reads SVGEGT. The CDR3 sequence: CASGRQGASYEQYF. The CDR3, as DNA: TGTGCCAGCGGGCGACAGGGGGCCTCCTACGAGCAGTACTTC.

This clonotype was observed many times. V and J are TRBV7-2 and TRBJ1-2, with 7 bases fitting TRBD1. CDR1 is SGHTA and CDR2 is FQGNSA in the germline V gene. Trimming removed 4 bases from V and 8 bases from J; junction bases left unmatched: 7. This CDR3 spans 13 amino acids. In nucleotides, the CDR3 is TGTGCCAGCAGCTCCGGACAGGCTGGGGGCTACACCTTC. Its protein product is CASSSGQAGGYTF.

The sample holds many counts of this clonotype. Here the CDR3 reads CASSLEGGRLNTEAFF. CDR3 nucleotide sequence: TGCGCCAGCAGCTTGGAAGGTGGACGGTTGAACACTGAAGCTTTCTTT. V usage is TRBV5-1 and J usage is TRBJ1-1; D is ambiguous. CDR1 is SGHRS and CDR2 is YFSETQ in the germline V gene. V lost 0 bases and J lost 0, with 12 bases in between. CDR3 length equals 16 residues.

This clonotype showed up just a few times. The chain joins TRBV5-6 to TRBJ2-1; a possible D gene is TRBD1 (6 bases). This CDR3 comprises 15 residues. CDR1 SGHDT and CDR2 YYEEEE come from the germline V gene. Trimming took off 4 bases at V and 0 bases at J, with 11 bases between the two ends. CDR3 protein: CASSRGQPSYNEQFF. The CDR3 DNA is TGTGCCAGCAGCCGAGGACAGCCCTCCTACAATGAGCAGTTCTTC.